The T cell receptor beta chain under discussion was sequenced for a study of T-cell reconstitution after alpha-beta-depleted transplantation in children listed by TCRdb under 2016. As for the study more broadly: Using TCR repertoire profiling, the study followed T-cell immune reconstitution in a quantitative way in children after TCRalphabeta/CD19-depleted allogeneic hematopoietic cell transplantation. The paper as a whole reports these results and caveats: In some patients, high TCRbeta diversity at day 60 was attributed to recipient T cells and intrathymic progenitors that had survived conditioning. The frequencies of hyperexpanded clones fell over the following months, and after one year, T-cell counts and TCRbeta diversity were mostly attributed to newly produced T cells. About two months after transplant, the apparently early recovery of alphabetaT-cell counts reportedly depended on just several hundred clones that had expanded rapidly and came from non-depleted graft cells.

Its CDR3 holds 17 amino acids, cysteine through phenylalanine. The entry retains the CDR3 DNA only, 51 bases that are in frame from base 1. V trim: 0 bases; J trim: 0 bases; unmatched bases: 10. Reading the germline V gene (reference sequence) gives CDR1 DFQATT and CDR2 SNEGSKA. There are many counts of this clonotype. The clone's antigen remains unknown. No much larger clone is present one base from it, and per-base qualities are unavailable. In light of the paper, this sample's treatment or condition label describes: allogeneic hematopoietic cell transplantation with graft depleted of TCRalphabeta T cells and CD19 B cells. TCRalphabeta/CD19-depleted allogeneic hematopoietic cell grafts were given to the transplant recipients, all of whom were children. Receptors were amplified or captured by PCR. The instrument was an Illumina HiSeq 2500. To normalize quantification of the TCRbeta repertoire, the TCR libraries were built with molecular barcoding that relied on unique molecular identifiers. Through fastp at Q25 and MiXCR, TCRdb rebuilt clones from the public reads, retaining in-frame beta chains. Entries that share a CDR3 protein sequence are merged under the most common genes and DNA. The sample table contains over 150,000 distinct CDR3 sequences; only one count was recorded for 6.6% of them. Together, the top ten hold less than 7% of the sample.

This receptor was identified in a boy aged 2 to 9 with acute lymphoblastic leukemia, due to receive a stem cell transplant. The sample was PBMCs, taken before TCRalphabeta/CD19-depleted stem cell transplant. This receptor chain uses TRBV20-1 and TRBJ1-2, with 7 central nucleotides matching TRBD1. The nucleotides are TGCAGTGCTAGAGATCCCCAGGGGGTTCACACTAACTATGGCTACACCTTC. Its product reads: CSARDPQGVHTNYGYTF.